This T cell receptor (beta chain) was recorded in a study of blood T cell repertoires in COVID-19. V dropped 7 bases and J dropped 7 bases, with 14 bases sitting between them. Germline loops: CDR1 MGHDK, CDR2 SYGVNS. CDR3 size: 14 residues. Profiling relied on immunoSEQ multiplex PCR, and the TCRdb table lists in-frame clones only, not all of them. This table holds 150,000 or so clones, about 90% found once. The sample holds one count of this clone. V gene TRBV25-1 combines with J gene TRBJ1-6, with D maybe TRBD1 (6 bases). The clonotype comes from a man between 25 and 39 years old with COVID-19, enrolled during active disease. The sequenced sample was peripheral blood. CDR3 bases: TGTGCCAGCACCTGGACAGATCCAAATTCACCCCTCCACTTT. This translates into CASTWTDPNSPLHF.